Included here is one T cell receptor (beta chain) sequence, with context. This sample was taken from a study of blood T cell repertoires in COVID-19. Whole-study context: COVID-19 samples, acute and convalescent, were from the United States, Italy and Spain. T cells, B-cell-depleted T cells, or PBMCs provided the cDNA or gDNA that served as material.

The CDR3 covers 13 residues. V shed 3 bases and J shed 7 bases, with 10 bases lying between them. Germline CDR1 SNHLY, CDR2 FYNNEI. Original processing methods: Amplification of reference gene primers was used by the study to estimate nucleated cell counts. Assay used: immunoSEQ multiplex PCR; TCRdb lists only in-frame clones, some missing. That table supplies the V and J calls and clone size; D and trimming were determined from the DNA. Of some 260,000 clones detected, about 91% appear once; the ten largest clones hold 6% to 6.5%. This sequence was found in a woman aged 25 to 39 with COVID-19, enrolled during active disease. This rearrangement joins TRBV2 to TRBJ1-5; D gene ambiguous. Sequencing was carried out using peripheral blood. The CDR3 loop is CASSDQARQPQHF. The CDR3 nucleotides are TGTGCCAGCAGTGACCAGGCGCGCCAGCCCCAGCATTTT.